These 24 T cell receptor beta chains were all obtained from the same sample, sequenced in a study of T cell changes during pregnancy in multiple sclerosis. Here immunoSEQ multiplex PCR was the method, and the copy in TCRdb shows in-frame clones only, minus some. This sample carries about 40,000 clones, around 94% of them seen once, and the ten largest clones take 1% to 1.5%. The material was peripheral blood, obtained before pregnancy. These TCRs come from a female donor with multiple sclerosis, enrolled in a pregnancy study.

V and J are TRBV27 and TRBJ2-3, with 11 bases matching TRBD2. The J segment lost 1 base and the V segment lost 4 bases, leaving 16 bases of the junction unmatched. Germline V gene lookup returns CDR1 MNHEY and CDR2 SMNVEV (reference sequence). This CDR3 contains 20 residues. The CDR3 DNA reads TGTGCCAGCAGTTCTATACTAGCGGGAGAGAGTGGGGGCGGCACAGATACGCAGTATTTT. Protein product: CASSSILAGESGGGTDTQYF.

This clone was picked up one time. The chain joins TRBV19 to TRBJ2-7, with 10 bases matching TRBD1. The V gene end was trimmed by 1 base and the J gene end by 2 bases; junction bases not matched to a gene: 8. This CDR3 spans 17 amino acids. CDR1 is LNHDA, CDR2 SQIVND, per germline (reference sequence). CDR3 bases: TGTGCCAGTAGTATAGGGAGGGGACAGGGGCGAGCCTACGAGCAGTACTTC. Translated: CASSIGRGQGRAYEQYF.

The chain employs TRBV6-4 and TRBJ2-3; D is unresolved. CDR1 MRHNA and CDR2 SNTAGT come from the germline V gene. V lost 3 bases to trimming and J lost 5 bases, with 9 bases between them. This CDR3 region has 13 residues. This CDR3 is CASSEVERDTQYF. The CDR3 coding sequence is TGTGCCAGCAGTGAGGTAGAGAGAGATACGCAGTATTTT.

V and J are TRBV7-2 and TRBJ2-1; D is uncertain. This CDR3 contains 13 residues. V lost 1 base to trimming and J lost 9 bases, with 10 bases between them. Germline V gene data show CDR1 as SGHTA and CDR2 as FQGNSA. The CDR3, as DNA: TGTGCCAGCAGCTTAGGTCTAGTGCTTGAGCAGTTCTTC. Its translation is CASSLGLVLEQFF.

The rearrangement links TRBV7-9 to TRBJ1-2; 7 nucleotides align to TRBD1. This CDR3 spans 13 amino acids. Germline-derived CDR1 and CDR2 are SEHNR and FQNEAQ (reference sequence). Trimming cost V 2 bases and J 6 bases; bases outside gene matches: 3. CDR3 sequence: CASSLTGVDGYTF. CDR3 sequence (DNA): TGTGCCAGCAGCTTAACAGGGGTAGATGGCTACACCTTC. The full variable domain, its missing parts supplied by reference TRBV7-9 and TRBJ1-2, is DTGVSQNPRHKITKRGQNVTFRCDPISEHNRLYWYRQTLGQGPEFLTYFQNEAQLEKSRLLSDRFSAERPKGSFSTLEIQRTEQGDSAMYLCASSLTGVDGYTFGSGTRLTVV.

The rearrangement joins TRBV7-2 to TRBJ2-2, with no clear D. The CDR3 is 16 amino acids. Germline CDR1 and CDR2: SGHTA and FQGNSA. The V end lost 5 bases, the J end lost 0 bases, and 13 bases lay between the germline ends. The CDR3 bases are TGTGCCAGCAGCCTAAGGTCGACTTCGAACACCGGGGAGCTGTTTTTT. Encoded protein: CASSLRSTSNTGELFF.

This clone was recorded only once. V is TRBV11-2 and J is TRBJ1-2; 7 bases fit TRBD1. The trim removed 3 bases at V and 3 bases at J, leaving 4 bases unmatched. The CDR3 extends over 14 amino acids. Germline CDR1 is SGHAT and CDR2 is FQNNGV. The CDR3 loop reads CASSFTGADYGYTF. DNA for the CDR3: TGTGCCAGCAGCTTTACAGGGGCTGACTATGGCTACACCTTC. The full variable domain, in which reference TRBV11-2 and TRBJ1-2 provide the parts outside the CDR3, is EAGVAQSPRYKIIEKRQSVAFWCNPISGHATLYWYQQILGQGPKLLIQFQNNGVVDDSQLPKDRFSAERLKGVDSTLKIQPAKLEDSAVYLCASSFTGADYGYTFGSGTRLTVV.

The rearrangement joins TRBV29-1 to TRBJ2-7; possible D gene TRBD2, 6 bases. V was clipped by 3 bases and J by 8 bases, with 23 bases between them. Per germline, CDR1 SQVTM and CDR2 ANQGSEA. The CDR3 runs 15 residues. The CDR3 reads CSVEFSGRLMGKQYF. In nucleotides, the CDR3 is TGCAGCGTTGAGTTTTCCGGGAGATTAATGGGGAAGCAGTACTTC.

In this sample, this clone turned up a few times. The chain carries TRBV9 and TRBJ2-2, with D possibly matching TRBD2 (6 bases). V dropped 4 bases and J dropped 7 bases, with 17 bases sitting between them. CDR1 and CDR2 from the germline V gene are SGDLS and YYNGEE. CDR3 length equals 15 residues. The CDR3 here is CASSSRDLGGGELFF. CDR3 nucleotides: TGTGCCAGCAGCTCTAGGGACTTGGGGGGCGGGGAGCTGTTTTTT.

About this clone itself: At one boundary the junction diverges from the germline segment, which might be a read error. The chain couples TRBV7-8 to TRBJ1-5; 10 nucleotides align to TRBD1. The CDR3 loop spans 15 amino acids. Germline V CDR1 and CDR2: SGHVS, FQNEAQ. CDR3 in amino acids: CVSSARTGGDQPQHF. The DNA of the CDR3 is TGTGTCAGCAGCGCTAGGACAGGGGGTGATCAGCCCCAGCATTTT.

In its sample, this clone was seen once. The rearrangement uses TRBV6-5 and TRBJ1-2; maybe TRBD1 (6 bases). Germline V gene sequence: CDR1 MNHEY, CDR2 SVGAGI. The ends were cut back, 6 bases at V and 4 bases at J, with 12 bases in the middle. This CDR3 comprises 13 residues. CDR3 region: CASRETGLYGYTF. The CDR3 DNA reads as TGTGCCAGCAGGGAGACAGGCCTCTATGGCTACACCTTC.

This chain connects TRBV7-2 to TRBJ2-3; tentative D call: TRBD1 (5 bases). Germline CDR1 and CDR2: SGHTA and FQGNSA. The CDR3 has 14 residues. Trimming removed 5 bases at V and 2 bases at J, with 11 bases between. The CDR3 here is CASSPQGYTDTQYF. CDR3 coding DNA: TGTGCCAGCAGCCCGCAGGGCTACACAGATACGCAGTATTTT.

V usage is TRBV5-6 and J usage is TRBJ2-5, with D perhaps matching TRBD1 (6 bases). Germline CDR1 SGHDT, CDR2 YYEEEE. This CDR3 comprises 14 residues. V was shortened by 3 bases and J by 3 bases, with 12 bases between the two germline ends. In DNA, the CDR3 is TGTGCCAGCAGCTATCCGTACAGGGAAGAGACCCAGTACTTC. This codes for CASSYPYREETQYF.

The chain combines TRBV7-2 with TRBJ2-1; D uncertain. The length of the CDR3 is 12 residues. Trimming removed 1 base from V and 6 bases from J, with 4 bases in between. Germline loops: CDR1 SGHTA, CDR2 FQGNSA. The CDR3 region has the DNA TGTGCCAGCAGCTTAGTATCCAATGAGCAGTTCTTC. Translating gives CASSLVSNEQFF.

The chain recombines TRBV4-1 with TRBJ2-7; a possible D gene is TRBD2 (6 bases). Trimming shortened V by 3 bases and J by 3 bases, and 18 bases separated the two germline ends. Germline CDR1 reads MGHRA; CDR2 reads YSYEKL. This CDR3 has 16 residues. As DNA, the CDR3 is TGCGCCAGCAGCCATCTCGCCGGACCGGACTACTACGAGCAGTACTTC. Encoded protein: CASSHLAGPDYYEQYF.

The rearrangement joins TRBV6-1 to TRBJ2-3, with D unresolved. The CDR3 is made up of 15 amino acids. The ends were cut back, 2 bases at V and 0 bases at J, with 9 bases in the middle. Germline V CDR1 and CDR2: MNHNS, SASEGT. CDR3 loop: CASSESAGSTDTQYF. In DNA form, the CDR3 reads TGTGCCAGCAGTGAATCGGCAGGTAGCACAGATACGCAGTATTTT.

This chain joins TRBV5-1 and TRBJ1-1, with unresolved D. This CDR3 is 14 amino acids long. Looked up from germline, CDR1 is SGHRS and CDR2 is YFSETQ. V lost 2 bases, J lost 0 bases, and 8 bases lay in between. In nucleotides, the CDR3 is TGCGCCAGCAGCTTATGGGAGCTGAACACTGAAGCTTTCTTT. It yields the protein CASSLWELNTEAFF.

The genes are TRBV19 and TRBJ1-1; maybe TRBD1 (5 bases). The CDR3 is 16 residues long. Germline CDR1 is LNHDA and CDR2 is SQIVND (reference sequence). V lost 4 bases to trimming and J lost 2 bases, with 17 bases between them. The CDR3 protein is CASSTQFAGPNTEAFF. DNA for the CDR3: TGTGCCAGTAGTACCCAGTTTGCGGGGCCTAACACTGAAGCTTTCTTT.

This clone is a singleton in its sample. The gene calls are TRBV6-4 and TRBJ2-1, with a possible D match to TRBD2 (7 bases). Germline V lookup: CDR1 MRHNA, CDR2 SNTAGT. CDR3 length equals 16 residues. Trimming took 0 bases from V and 5 from J, leaving 14 bases between them. The CDR3: CASSDSGGSGHNEQFF. The CDR3 DNA reads TGTGCCAGCAGTGACTCAGGGGGTAGCGGGCACAATGAGCAGTTCTTC.

V and J are TRBV9 and TRBJ2-7; TRBD1 is a possible D gene (5 bases). The CDR3 extends over 14 amino acids. Germline CDR1 reads SGDLS; CDR2 reads YYNGEE. Trimming stripped 0 bases from V and 4 bases from J, with 11 bases between. CDR3 sequence (DNA): TGTGCCAGCAGCGTAGGACAGTCGAGATACGAGCAGTACTTC. Translating gives CASSVGQSRYEQYF.

A single count supports this clone. V gene TRBV21-1 combines with J gene TRBJ2-2; the table's D call, TRBD2, has no DNA check behind it. TRBV21-1 is described as a pseudogene. The CDR3 length is 14 residues. The DNA for the CDR3 is TGTGCCAGCAGCAAACGACGGGGAGACGGGGAGCTGTTTTTT. Its protein is CASSKRRGDGELFF.

The chain couples TRBV5-6 to TRBJ2-5; 7 bases are a match to TRBD1. Germline-derived CDR1 and CDR2 are SGHDT and YYEEEE. The CDR3 runs to 14 residues. V lost 3 bases to trimming and J lost 3 bases; unmatched junction nucleotides: 5. The CDR3 sequence: CASSSVGGKETQYF. For the CDR3, the DNA is TGTGCCAGCAGCTCGGTAGGGGGCAAAGAGACCCAGTACTTC.

The rearrangement joins TRBV5-6 to TRBJ1-4; a weak D match, TRBD1 (6 bases). V lost 1 base and J 3 bases, leaving 10 bases between the germline ends. The length of the CDR3 is 15 residues. Germline values: CDR1 SGHDT, CDR2 YYEEEE. The CDR3 loop reads CASSLRGLANEKLFF. The CDR3, as DNA: TGTGCCAGCAGCTTGAGGGGGTTGGCTAATGAAAAACTGTTTTTT.

V gene TRBV7-2 combines with J gene TRBJ2-1; TRBD2 is a possible D gene (5 bases). CDR1 is SGHTA, CDR2 FQGNSA, per germline. The CDR3 is 15 residues long. The V and J ends lost 3 bases and 5 bases respectively, with 14 bases between them. The CDR3 reads CASSFGGPLHNEQFF. In DNA, the CDR3 is TGTGCCAGCAGCTTCGGAGGACCCCTCCACAATGAGCAGTTCTTC. The full variable domain, with the rest looked up from reference TRBV7-2 and TRBJ2-1, is GAGVSQSPSNKVTEKGKDVELRCDPISGHTALYWYRQSLGQGLEFLIYFQGNSAPDKSGLPSDRFSAERTGGSVSTLTIQRTQQEDSAVYLCASSFGGPLHNEQFFGPGTRLTVL.